One sample yielded the 15 T cell receptor beta chains listed below, sequenced in a study of T-cell reconstitution after alpha-beta-depleted transplantation in children. Unique molecular identifiers featured in how the TCRbeta library was prepared. MiXCR, run by TCRdb on the PCR reads, gives a single entry per CDR3 protein. The table lists about 610,000 distinct CDR3 sequences, 10% of them singletons, with about 4% in the top ten. This specimen was PBMCs from the stem cell graft donor, taken from the stem cell graft. Every receptor here comes from a human donor who donated a stem cell graft to a child with acute myeloid leukemia.

At least ten counts were recorded for this clonotype. This chain connects TRBV7-2 to TRBJ2-1, with 10 nucleotides matching TRBD2. Germline V gene sequence: CDR1 SGHTA, CDR2 FQGNSA. Losses at the gene ends were 5 bases for V and 3 bases for J; bases not matched to a gene: 7. The CDR3 is made up of 16 amino acids. This CDR3 is CASSQRTSGNYNEQFF. The CDR3 DNA reads as TGTGCCAGCAGCCAGCGGACTAGCGGAAACTACAATGAGCAGTTCTTC.

This clonotype was counted ten times or more. The chain has TRBV2 and TRBJ1-5; TRBD1 is a possible D gene (5 bases). The CDR3 runs 12 residues. The germline V and J ends were trimmed by 6 bases and 7 bases, with 10 bases remaining between them. Germline V gives CDR1 SNHLY, CDR2 FYNNEI. For the CDR3, the DNA is TGTGCCAGCAGATGGGGGGAGCAGCCCCAGCATTTT. Its protein product is CASRWGEQPQHF.

This rearrangement joins TRBV5-1 to TRBJ2-1, with D perhaps assigned TRBD1 or TRBD2 (5 bases each). Germline CDR1 and CDR2: SGHRS and YFSETQ. The CDR3 is made up of 16 amino acids. Trimming took 4 bases from V and 7 from J, leaving 21 bases between them. The CDR3 is CASSLGTVILGNEQFF. CDR3 nucleotide sequence: TGCGCCAGCAGCCTCGGGACCGTCATCCTCGGGAATGAGCAGTTCTTC. Together with reference TRBV5-1 and TRBJ2-1, the CDR3 gives the full variable domain: KAGVTQTPRYLIKTRGQQVTLSCSPISGHRSVSWYQQTPGQGLQFLFEYFSETQRNKGNFPGRFSGRQFSNSRSEMNVSTLELGDSALYLCASSLGTVILGNEQFFGPGTRLTVL.

V is TRBV5-5 and J is TRBJ2-2, with 12 bases lining up with TRBD2. The CDR3 runs 17 residues. Trimming took 2 bases from V and 4 from J; bases not matched to a gene: 6. Germline loops: CDR1 SGHKS, CDR2 YYEKEE (reference sequence). This chain's CDR3 is CASSFLAGGSLTGELFF. DNA for the CDR3: TGTGCCAGCAGCTTTCTAGCGGGAGGGTCGCTCACCGGGGAGCTGTTTTTT.

J is TRBJ2-2 and V is TRBV7-8, with 8 nucleotides matching TRBD2. The J segment lost 2 bases and the V segment lost 1 base, leaving 6 bases of the junction unmatched. The CDR3 sequence is 17 residues long. Germline loops: CDR1 SGHVS, CDR2 FQNEAQ. The DNA of the CDR3 is TGTGCCAGCAGCTTAGGAAGCAGCGGGAGCAACACCGGGGAGCTGTTTTTT. Protein: CASSLGSSGSNTGELFF.

Ten or more counts support this clonotype. This chain links TRBV5-4 with TRBJ1-2; D is unresolved. This CDR3 contains 14 residues. CDR1 is SGHNT and CDR2 is YYREEE in the germline V gene (reference sequence). V lost 0 bases and J 3 bases, leaving 9 bases between the germline ends. CDR3 protein: CASSLGVTDYGYTF. In nucleotides, the CDR3 is TGTGCCAGCAGCTTGGGAGTGACCGACTATGGCTACACCTTC.

The chain employs TRBV7-6 and TRBJ2-7; 9 positions agree with TRBD1. Per germline, CDR1 SGHVS and CDR2 FNYEAQ. CDR3 size: 15 residues. V was clipped by 1 base and J by 3 bases; unmatched bases: 4. The CDR3 is CASSLEGQGYYEQYF. DNA for the CDR3: TGTGCCAGCAGCTTAGAGGGACAGGGTTACTACGAGCAGTACTTC.

CDR3 DNA: TGTGCCAGCAGTCCAATAGCGGGAGTGGAGAACTACGAGCAGTACTTC. It translates to CASSPIAGVENYEQYF. The rearrangement joins TRBV6-2 or TRBV6-3 to TRBJ2-7, with 9 positions matching TRBD2. The CDR3 sequence is 16 residues long. The germline CDR1 and CDR2 sequences are MNHEY and SVGEGT. Unmatched junction bases numbered 11, after V lost 5 bases and J lost 3 bases.

This clonotype has only a few counts. V and J are TRBV30 and TRBJ2-1, with TRBD2 identical over 10 bases. V dropped 2 bases and J dropped 6; count of bases not matched to a gene: 10. The CDR3 has 16 residues. In germline, CDR1 is GTSNPN, CDR2 SVGIG (reference sequence). DNA for the CDR3: TGTGCCTGGAGTCCCTCTCTAGCGGGAGCGGTCAATGAGCAGTTCTTC. It yields the protein CAWSPSLAGAVNEQFF.

The chain has TRBV7-9 and TRBJ2-7; 8 bases match TRBD2. CDR1 and CDR2 (germline): SEHNR, FQNEAQ (reference sequence). The CDR3 spans 15 residues. Losses at the gene ends were 3 bases for V and 6 bases for J; bases not matched to a gene: 10. The CDR3 spells CASSFTGGRPGEQYF. Written as DNA, the CDR3 is TGTGCCAGCAGCTTTACTGGCGGGAGGCCTGGCGAGCAGTACTTC.

At least ten counts were recorded for this clonotype. The chain recombines TRBV7-2 with TRBJ2-2; 11 bases fit TRBD2. The germline CDR1 and CDR2 sequences are SGHTA and FQGNSA. Trimming cost V 6 bases and J 8 bases; bases outside gene matches: 5. The CDR3 runs to 14 residues. The chain's CDR3 is CASRVTSGTGELFF. The CDR3 nucleotides are TGTGCCAGCAGAGTGACTAGCGGGACTGGGGAGCTGTTTTTT.

The chain couples TRBV12-3 or TRBV12-4 to TRBJ2-7; D is perhaps TRBD1 (5 bases). This CDR3 comprises 13 residues. The V end lost 6 bases, the J end lost 2 bases, and 11 bases lay between the germline ends. The CDR3 loop reads CASSSDKTYEQYF. In nucleotides, the CDR3 is TGTGCCAGCAGCTCGGACAAGACCTACGAGCAGTACTTC.

The chain employs TRBV11-1 and TRBJ2-1, with D possibly being TRBD2 (6 bases). Trimming took off 3 bases at V and 4 bases at J, with 16 bases between the two ends. Germline V CDR1 and CDR2: SGHAT, FQDESV (reference sequence). The CDR3 loop spans 16 amino acids. The DNA for the CDR3 is TGTGCCAGCAGCTTCCAAGCGGGTCAAAGATACAATGAGCAGTTCTTC. Amino acid sequence: CASSFQAGQRYNEQFF.

J is TRBJ2-1 and V is TRBV7-9; 8 bases are shared with TRBD1. The CDR3 runs to 12 residues. Germline-derived CDR1 and CDR2 are SEHNR and FQNEAQ (reference sequence). The trim removed 7 bases at V and 6 bases at J, leaving 2 bases unmatched. CDR3 in amino acids: CASTQGANEQFF. The CDR3, as DNA: TGTGCCAGCACCCAGGGGGCCAATGAGCAGTTCTTC.

This clonotype has only a few counts. The chain combines TRBV21-1 with TRBJ2-7; the DNA was not compared with TRBD1, the D call given in the table. TRBV21-1 is marked as a pseudogene. The CDR3 has 14 residues. CDR3 in amino acids: CASARGQLSYEQYF. In DNA, the CDR3 is TGTGCCAGTGCTAGGGGACAGTTATCCTACGAGCAGTACTTC.